The T cell receptor beta chain described here comes from a study of type 1 and type 2 diabetes patients. Study background: Participants included type 1 and type 2 diabetes patients plus nondiabetic controls.

Amplification started from genomic DNA. Amplification of the beta chain CDR3 used 30 forward and 13 reverse multiplex primers. MiXCR, run by TCRdb on the multiplex PCR reads, gives a single entry per CDR3 protein. The sample yields 250,000 or so distinct CDR3 sequences, 47% seen once. This clonotype was obtained from a man between 18 and 35 years old with type 2 diabetes. Sequenced: peripheral blood mononuclear cells (PBMCs).

The CDR3 protein is CASSFNLRGETQYF. For the CDR3, the DNA is TGTGCCAGCAGTTTTAACCTGCGAGGAGAGACCCAGTACTTC. The V call is TRBV27, the J call TRBJ2-5; D gene unclear. The CDR3 runs to 14 residues. Germline V gene lookup returns CDR1 MNHEY and CDR2 SMNVEV (reference sequence). Trimming took off 3 bases at V and 4 bases at J, with 12 bases between the two ends.